The 10 T cell receptor beta chains presented below share a single source sample, sequenced in a study of blood T cell repertoires in COVID-19. The table came from immunoSEQ multiplex PCR; TCRdb's copy has only in-frame clones and leaves some out. The sample has some 130,000 clones; less than 85% are singletons. The sequenced material came from peripheral blood. The receptors were gathered from an elderly woman with acute or convalescent COVID-19.

The V and J genes are TRBV2 and TRBJ1-1; 7 positions match TRBD1. V was pared by 7 bases and J by 3 bases, with 8 bases of the junction left unmatched. The germline CDR1 and CDR2 sequences are SNHLY and FYNNEI. The CDR3 sequence is 14 residues long. CDR3 residues: CASTMTGPDTEAFF. As DNA, the CDR3 is TGTGCCAGCACCATGACAGGGCCGGACACTGAAGCTTTCTTT. The full variable domain, rest sourced from reference TRBV2 and TRBJ1-1, is EPEVTQTPSHQVTQMGQEVILRCVPISNHLYFYWYRQILGQKVEFLVSFYNNEISEKSEIFDDQFSVERPDGSNFTLKIRSTKLEDSAMYFCASTMTGPDTEAFFGQGTRLTVV.

This clone appeared a few times. The rearrangement uses TRBV29-1 and TRBJ2-1; 8 bases fit TRBD2. Germline-derived CDR1 and CDR2 are SQVTM and ANQGSEA. The CDR3 consists of 16 residues. V was clipped by 1 base and J by 3 bases; unmatched bases: 8. CDR3 DNA sequence: TGCAGCGTTGAAGTGGGGCTAGCGGGCAGCTACAATGAGCAGTTCTTC. Translation gives CSVEVGLAGSYNEQFF.

The rearrangement joins TRBV11-2 to TRBJ2-1; 10 positions match TRBD2. The CDR3 spans 15 residues. The V gene end was trimmed by 5 bases and the J gene end by 8 bases; junction bases not matched to a gene: 9. Germline V CDR1 and CDR2: SGHAT, FQNNGV. The DNA for the CDR3 is TGTGCCAGCAGCCCGGCCGGGACTAGCGTATATGAGCAGTTCTTC. Amino acid sequence: CASSPAGTSVYEQFF. The full variable domain, rest sourced from reference TRBV11-2 and TRBJ2-1, is EAGVAQSPRYKIIEKRQSVAFWCNPISGHATLYWYQQILGQGPKLLIQFQNNGVVDDSQLPKDRFSAERLKGVDSTLKIQPAKLEDSAVYLCASSPAGTSVYEQFFGPGTRLTVL.

The J gene is TRBJ1-1, the V gene TRBV6-5; tentatively, D is TRBD1 (5 bases). The germline gives CDR1 MNHEY, CDR2 SVGAGI. Trimming removed 6 bases at V and 0 bases at J, with 14 bases between. This CDR3 has 15 residues. The CDR3, as DNA: TGTGCCAGCAGCCCCGATACAGGAATGAACACTGAAGCTTTCTTT. This codes for CASSPDTGMNTEAFF.

The chain links TRBV6-2 or TRBV6-3 to TRBJ2-3; 12 positions agree with TRBD2. The J segment lost 0 bases and the V segment lost 6 bases, leaving 10 bases of the junction unmatched. This CDR3 comprises 18 residues. CDR1 is MNHEY, CDR2 SVGEGT, per germline. The CDR3 sequence is CASSTTSGGPKSTDTQYF. The CDR3 DNA follows: TGTGCCAGCAGCACGACTAGCGGGGGACCTAAAAGCACAGATACGCAGTATTTT.

The J gene is TRBJ1-2, the V gene TRBV19; 9 nucleotides line up with TRBD1. This CDR3 contains 15 residues. J lost 4 bases, V lost 9 bases, and 12 bases had no gene match. Germline CDR1 and CDR2: LNHDA and SQIVND (reference sequence). CDR3 bases: TGTGCCAGCACGGACAGGGGTCCCTCCGGCTATGGCTACACCTTC. This sequence encodes CASTDRGPSGYGYTF.

This chain uses TRBV7-9 with TRBJ1-4, with D possibly being TRBD1 (6 bases). Trimming removed 5 bases from V and 3 bases from J, with 13 bases in between. The CDR3 runs 15 residues. The germline CDR1 and CDR2 sequences are SEHNR and FQNEAQ (reference sequence). As DNA, the CDR3 is TGTGCCAGCAGCCAACAGGGAACGCCTAATGAAAAACTGTTTTTT. Protein product: CASSQQGTPNEKLFF. Supplemented by reference TRBV7-9 and TRBJ1-4, the full variable domain reads DTGVSQNPRHKITKRGQNVTFRCDPISEHNRLYWYRQTLGQGPEFLTYFQNEAQLEKSRLLSDRFSAERPKGSFSTLEIQRTEQGDSAMYLCASSQQGTPNEKLFFGSGTQLSVL.

Remarks on this clone: The identical CDR3 is also encoded by other nucleotide sequences in the sample. The CDR3 loop reads CASSYAGEAFF. The CDR3 bases are TGTGCCAGCAGTTATGCGGGGGAAGCTTTCTTT. The chain combines TRBV6-2 or TRBV6-3 with TRBJ1-1; D not resolved. Trimming removed 3 bases from V and 8 bases from J, with 7 bases in between. The CDR3 has 11 residues. Germline V gives CDR1 MNHEY, CDR2 SVGEGT.

The CDR3 protein is CASSDRTSGRVAYEQYF. Here the CDR3 DNA reads TGCGCCAGCAGTGACCGGACTAGCGGGAGGGTAGCCTACGAGCAGTACTTC. The J gene is TRBJ2-7, the V gene TRBV10-2, with 15 bases that match TRBD2. Germline V CDR1 and CDR2: WSHSY, SAAADI. The CDR3 totals 17 residues. Trimming took 3 bases from V and 2 from J; bases not matched to a gene: 5.

The chain is built from TRBV7-2 and TRBJ1-6, with TRBD1 as a possible D gene (6 bases). CDR3 length equals 16 residues. Germline V gene sequence: CDR1 SGHTA, CDR2 FQGNSA. V was cut by 5 bases and J by 4 bases, with 15 bases left in between. CDR3 in amino acids: CASSPRQASYNSPLHF. Written as DNA, the CDR3 is TGTGCCAGCAGCCCCAGACAGGCCAGTTATAATTCACCCCTCCACTTT. Using reference TRBV7-2 and TRBJ1-6 for the parts outside the CDR3, the full variable domain is GAGVSQSPSNKVTEKGKDVELRCDPISGHTALYWYRQSLGQGLEFLIYFQGNSAPDKSGLPSDRFSAERTGGSVSTLTIQRTQQEDSAVYLCASSPRQASYNSPLHFGNGTRLTVT.